The table lists the clone carrying this T cell receptor (beta chain) with many counts. Its antigen is as yet unknown. Treg sorting used a CD4+CD25+CD127-/low gate. Semi-nested PCR with Nested Universal Primer A followed constant-region reverse priming of full-length variable regions. TCRdb analysed the 5' RACE reads with MiXCR anew, one entry per CDR3 protein. The data hold 9,000 to 10,000 distinct CDR3 sequences, with less than 15% observed a single time. The study, taken as a whole, reports: The larger-cohort validation was restricted to a single TCR beta V-J rearrangement rather than whole repertoires. Tumor Tregs overlapped most with tumor, then blood, naive CD4+ cells.

The V gene's germline CDR1 is SGHRS and CDR2 YFSETQ. V was clipped by 5 bases and J by 3 bases, with 16 bases between them. The CDR3 runs to 15 residues. What was sequenced was Tregs sorted from blood. This rearrangement joins TRBV5-1 to TRBJ2-3; D is unclear. This TCR was sampled from a female donor with breast cancer. In nucleotides, the CDR3 is TGCGCCAGCAGTCGAACAGAGGATGGGACAGATACGCAGTATTTT. Protein product: CASSRTEDGTDTQYF.